This T cell receptor (beta chain) was captured in a study of lymphopenia after photon versus proton radiotherapy. The CDR3 has 11 amino acids. Per the germline V gene, CDR1 is MDHEN and CDR2 is SYDVKM. V lost 7 bases, J lost 4 bases, and 7 bases lay in between. Profiled with immunoSEQ multiplex PCR; TCRdb holds only in-frame clones, not every one. The repertoire consists of 50,000 to 60,000 clones, with under 95% occurring once and the leading ten covering roughly 18%. As for this clone: As yet, its antigen is unknown.

Study observations and caveats: Oligoclonal CD8+ Temra expansion after nadir drove photon patients' diversity drop.

The starting material was peripheral blood, obtained from a patient treated with photon-based radiotherapy. The TCR sequence derives from a woman in her forties with cholangiocarcinoma. The chain couples TRBV28 to TRBJ1-1; D gene uncertain. CDR3 DNA sequence: TGTGCCAGCATGGAAGCCACTGAAGCTTTCTTT. Protein sequence: CASMEATEAFF.